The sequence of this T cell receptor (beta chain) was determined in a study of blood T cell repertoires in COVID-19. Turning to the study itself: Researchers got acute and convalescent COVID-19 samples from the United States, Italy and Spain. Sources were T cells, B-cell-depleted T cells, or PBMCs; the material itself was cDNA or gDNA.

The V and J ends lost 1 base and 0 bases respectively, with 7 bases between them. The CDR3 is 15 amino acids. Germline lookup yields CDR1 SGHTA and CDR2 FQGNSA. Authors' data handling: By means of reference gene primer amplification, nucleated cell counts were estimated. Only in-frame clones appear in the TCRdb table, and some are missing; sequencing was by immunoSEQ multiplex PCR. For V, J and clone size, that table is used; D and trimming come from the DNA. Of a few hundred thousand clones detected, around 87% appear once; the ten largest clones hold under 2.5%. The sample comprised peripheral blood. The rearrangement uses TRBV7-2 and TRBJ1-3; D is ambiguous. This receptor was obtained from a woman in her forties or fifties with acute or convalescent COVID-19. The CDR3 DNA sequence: TGTGCCAGCAGCTTAGGGACTGTCTCTGGAAACACCATATATTTT. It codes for CASSLGTVSGNTIYF.